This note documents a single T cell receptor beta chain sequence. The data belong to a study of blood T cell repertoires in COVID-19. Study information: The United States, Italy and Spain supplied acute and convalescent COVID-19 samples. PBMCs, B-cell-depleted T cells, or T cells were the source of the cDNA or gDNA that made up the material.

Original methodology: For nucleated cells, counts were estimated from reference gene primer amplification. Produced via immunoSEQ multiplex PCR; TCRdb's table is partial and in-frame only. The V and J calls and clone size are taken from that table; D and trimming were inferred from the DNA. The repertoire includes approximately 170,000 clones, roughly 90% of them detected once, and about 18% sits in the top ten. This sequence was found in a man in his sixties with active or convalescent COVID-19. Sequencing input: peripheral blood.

The CDR3 DNA reads as TGCGCCAGCAGCTCCCCGGGACTATCCTACAATGAGCAGTTCTTC. Translation: CASSSPGLSYNEQFF. The V and J genes are TRBV5-1 and TRBJ2-1; TRBD2 aligns across 7 bases. This CDR3 spans 15 amino acids. The germline V gene encodes CDR1 SGHRS and CDR2 YFSETQ. V shed 3 bases, J shed 1 base, and the junction held 4 bases outside the gene matches. Filled out from reference TRBV5-1 and TRBJ2-1, the complete variable domain reads KAGVTQTPRYLIKTRGQQVTLSCSPISGHRSVSWYQQTPGQGLQFLFEYFSETQRNKGNFPGRFSGRQFSNSRSEMNVSTLELGDSALYLCASSSPGLSYNEQFFGPGTRLTVL.